The 17 T cell receptor beta chains below were found in one sample sequenced in a study of cytomegalovirus exposure and HLA in healthy donors. With 60 Vbeta and 13 Jbeta primers, the PCR was carried out. Only in-frame clones appear in the TCRdb table, and some are missing; sequencing was by immunoSEQ multiplex PCR. The data show around 100,000 clones, roughly 80% seen once. The sequencing input was PBMCs. These receptors originate from a man younger than 45 in good health and CMV-seropositive.

The V and J genes are TRBV29-1 and TRBJ2-7; 10 nucleotides agree with TRBD1. Unmatched junction bases numbered 9, after V lost 7 bases and J lost 3 bases. The CDR3 totals 14 residues. Germline lookup yields CDR1 SQVTM and CDR2 ANQGSEA. This CDR3 reads CSACPRDRGYEQYF. DNA of the CDR3: TGCAGCGCCTGCCCGAGGGACAGGGGCTACGAGCAGTACTTC.

V usage is TRBV30 and J usage is TRBJ1-5; unclear D gene. The germline V gene encodes CDR1 GTSNPN and CDR2 SVGIG (reference sequence). The ends were cut back, 0 bases at V and 2 bases at J, with 8 bases in the middle. The length of the CDR3 is 14 residues. The CDR3 here is CAWSVRQGNQPQHF. The CDR3 DNA follows: TGTGCCTGGAGTGTACGGCAGGGCAATCAGCCCCAGCATTTT.

This chain joins TRBV28 and TRBJ2-1, with TRBD1 identical over 7 bases. Germline CDR1 MDHEN, CDR2 SYDVKM. V gave up 2 bases and J gave up 6 bases; unmatched junction bases: 13. The CDR3 totals 17 residues. The chain's CDR3 is CASSLHRPRTGVNEQFF. CDR3 bases: TGTGCCAGCAGTTTACACAGACCCCGTACAGGGGTCAATGAGCAGTTCTTC.

This clone was observed once. The gene calls are TRBV11-2 and TRBJ2-1, with D uncertain. Germline-derived CDR1 and CDR2 are SGHAT and FQNNGV. The CDR3 length is 13 residues. Trimming took off 3 bases at V and 10 bases at J, with 13 bases between the two ends. In nucleotides, the CDR3 is TGTGCCAGCAGCTTGAGACTCGCCTCCGAGCAGTTCTTC. Protein sequence: CASSLRLASEQFF.

The rearrangement uses TRBV11-2 and TRBJ1-4; D uncertain. This CDR3 region has 16 residues. V was cut by 0 bases and J by 7 bases, with 15 bases left in between. Germline CDR1 and CDR2: SGHAT and FQNNGV. The CDR3 loop is CASSLDHRGGGEKLFF. Written as DNA, the CDR3 is TGTGCCAGCAGCTTAGATCATCGGGGAGGCGGTGAAAAACTGTTTTTT.

The rearrangement uses TRBV5-4 and TRBJ2-1, with 9 bases fitting TRBD2. With 4 bases clipped from V and 8 bases from J, the junction kept 13 bases outside the gene matches. Germline values: CDR1 SGHNT, CDR2 YYREEE (reference sequence). This CDR3 is built from 16 residues. The CDR3 DNA reads TGTGCCAGCAGCCCGACGACTCAGCGGGAGGTTTATGAGCAGTTCTTC. It translates to CASSPTTQREVYEQFF.

The chain joins TRBV28 to TRBJ1-5; maybe TRBD1 (5 bases). V lost 6 bases and J lost 7, with 19 bases in between. The CDR3 is made up of 15 amino acids. Germline V lookup: CDR1 MDHEN, CDR2 SYDVKM. CDR3 nucleotides: TGTGCCAGCAGCGCTCTACGGGGGTACGGACAGCCCCAGCATTTT. Its translation: CASSALRGYGQPQHF.

The chain joins TRBV28 to TRBJ2-2, with TRBD1 matching over 8 bases. Germline V gene lookup returns CDR1 MDHEN and CDR2 SYDVKM. Trimming cost V 5 bases and J 8 bases; bases outside gene matches: 7. The CDR3 contains 14 residues. The CDR3: CASSTRTGKGELFF. The CDR3 DNA follows: TGTGCCAGCAGTACACGGACAGGGAAGGGGGAGCTGTTTTTT.

The chain combines TRBV10-2 with TRBJ1-1; 7 bases match TRBD1. Per germline, CDR1 WSHSY and CDR2 SAAADI. The CDR3 extends over 15 amino acids. V lost 5 bases and J lost 3; bases outside the gene matches: 9. The CDR3 coding sequence is TGCGCCAGCAGTAAATATCGGACAGGTTACACTGAAGCTTTCTTT. Residues: CASSKYRTGYTEAFF.

The V gene is TRBV19, the J gene TRBJ1-5, with 10 positions matching TRBD1. This CDR3 contains 16 residues. Germline V gives CDR1 LNHDA, CDR2 SQIVND (reference sequence). The ends lost 6 bases at V and 2 bases at J; junction bases unmatched: 7. The CDR3 coding sequence is TGTGCCAGTAGCGGGACAGGGGCCGAGCGCAATCAGCCCCAGCATTTT. Its protein product is CASSGTGAERNQPQHF.

The rearrangement links TRBV5-6 to TRBJ2-1; the D gene is possibly TRBD1 (5 bases). This CDR3 is 14 amino acids long. CDR1 is SGHDT and CDR2 is YYEEEE in the germline V gene. V dropped 0 bases and J dropped 3 bases, with 7 bases sitting between them. CDR3: CASSLGQFYNEQFF. DNA for the CDR3: TGTGCCAGCAGCTTGGGACAGTTCTACAATGAGCAGTTCTTC. Variable domain in full (rest from reference TRBV5-6 and TRBJ2-1): DAGVTQSPTHLIKTRGQQVTLRCSPKSGHDTVSWYQQALGQGPQFIFQYYEEEERQRGNFPDRFSGHQFPNYSSELNVNALLLGDSALYLCASSLGQFYNEQFFGPGTRLTVL.

This chain joins TRBV14 and TRBJ2-5; D may be TRBD2 (5 bases). Germline V CDR1 and CDR2: SGHDN, FVKESK. This CDR3 is built from 14 residues. V lost 4 bases and J lost 7, with 16 bases in between. The CDR3 DNA reads TGTGCCAGCAGCCGAACCCGAGGCGGAGGGACCCAGTACTTC. Its translation: CASSRTRGGGTQYF. Filled out from reference TRBV14 and TRBJ2-5, the complete variable domain reads EAGVTQFPSHSVIEKGQTVTLRCDPISGHDNLYWYRRVMGKEIKFLLHFVKESKQDESGMPNNRFLAERTGGTYSTLKVQPAELEDSGVYFCASSRTRGGGTQYFGPGTRLLVL.

A word on this clone: Other nucleotide sequences in the sample specify the same CDR3. V and J are TRBV18 and TRBJ1-5; 8 positions match TRBD1. Germline V gives CDR1 KGHSH, CDR2 LQKENI. The V gene end was trimmed by 3 bases and the J gene end by 2 bases; junction bases not matched to a gene: 3. This CDR3 has 15 amino acids. CDR3 nucleotide sequence: TGTGCCAGCTCACCCGGGACAGGAGGCAATCAGCCCCAGCATTTT. It codes for CASSPGTGGNQPQHF.

This chain joins TRBV7-3 and TRBJ1-2; 8 nucleotides agree with TRBD1. The germline V gene has CDR1 SGHTA and CDR2 FQGTGA. The CDR3 spans 15 residues. The V gene end was trimmed by 5 bases and the J gene end by 4 bases; junction bases not matched to a gene: 9. The DNA of the CDR3 is TGTGCCAGCAGCCCCGGACAGGGTCTTGGCTATGGCTACACCTTC. Residues: CASSPGQGLGYGYTF. The full variable domain, its missing parts supplied by reference TRBV7-3 and TRBJ1-2, is GAGVSQTPSNKVTEKGKYVELRCDPISGHTALYWYRQSLGQGPEFLIYFQGTGAADDSGLPNDRFFAVRPEGSVSTLKIQRTERGDSAVYLCASSPGQGLGYGYTFGSGTRLTVV.

The chain employs TRBV6-4 and TRBJ1-6; 8 bases line up with TRBD1. The CDR3 runs to 14 residues. Trimming at V came to 2 bases and at J to 7 bases, leaving 1 base not matched to a gene. Germline V gene sequence: CDR1 MRHNA, CDR2 SNTAGT. The CDR3 here is CASSDRTGNSPLHF. The CDR3 nucleotides are TGTGCCAGCAGTGACAGGACAGGGAATTCACCCCTCCACTTT.

The CDR3 is CASSVSVGDTQYF. The DNA of the CDR3 is TGTGCCAGCAGCGTCAGCGTCGGAGATACGCAGTATTTT. The chain couples TRBV9 to TRBJ2-3; D remains ambiguous. The V gene's germline CDR1 is SGDLS and CDR2 YYNGEE. CDR3 length: 13 amino acids. V was shortened by 2 bases and J by 5 bases, with 9 bases between the two germline ends. The full variable domain, with the rest looked up from reference TRBV9 and TRBJ2-3, is DSGVTQTPKHLITATGQRVTLRCSPRSGDLSVYWYQQSLDQGLQFLIQYYNGEERAKGNILERFSAQQFPDLHSELNLSSLELGDSALYFCASSVSVGDTQYFGPGTRLTVL.

The genes are TRBV6-6 and TRBJ2-3, with 8 nucleotides matching TRBD2. The germline V gene has CDR1 MNHNY and CDR2 SVGAGI (reference sequence). The trim removed 7 bases at V and 2 bases at J, leaving 8 bases unmatched. The CDR3 length is 15 residues. The DNA of the CDR3 is TGTGCCAGCACCGACCCGGGACTAGTCACAGATACGCAGTATTTT. Residues: CASTDPGLVTDTQYF.